What follows are 31 T cell receptor beta chains derived from one specimen sequenced in a study of T cell responses to AZD1222 COVID-19 vaccine. The assay was immunoSEQ multiplex PCR, and TCRdb's table has in-frame clones only and misses some. The repertoire holds some 120,000 clones, with 80% to 95% as singletons. The specimen was peripheral blood, collected 28 days after the second dose of the MenACWY control vaccine. The receptors come from an adult who received the MenACWY meningococcal vaccine as a control.

The chain uses TRBV12-3 or TRBV12-4 and TRBJ2-7; unclear D gene. Trimming cost V 5 bases and J 3 bases, with 11 bases left between them. The CDR3 loop spans 13 amino acids. CDR3 bases: TGTGCCAGCAGTCTCGGACCCCTCTACGAGCAGTACTTC. Its translation: CASSLGPLYEQYF.

The chain couples TRBV7-9 to TRBJ2-7, with D possibly matching TRBD1 (5 bases). CDR1 is SEHNR and CDR2 is FQNEAQ in the germline V gene (reference sequence). V was trimmed by 1 base and J by 5 bases, leaving 12 bases between them. This CDR3 is built from 14 residues. The CDR3 loop reads CASSLEFGADEQYF. The CDR3 nucleotides read TGTGCCAGCAGCTTAGAATTTGGGGCTGACGAGCAGTACTTC.

The V and J genes are TRBV4-1 and TRBJ2-1, with 12 bases identical to TRBD2. This CDR3 comprises 15 residues. Trimming at V came to 4 bases and at J to 9 bases, leaving 7 bases not matched to a gene. Germline CDR1 reads MGHRA; CDR2 reads YSYEKL. In DNA, the CDR3 is TGCGCCAGCAGCCCTAGCGGGAGGGGAGGAACTGAGCAGTTCTTC. Its protein is CASSPSGRGGTEQFF.

CDR3 bases: TGTGCCACCAGTGATTTGGGACTCGGCAGGGTCAATGAGCAGTTCTTC. Translated, it gives CATSDLGLGRVNEQFF. The chain recombines TRBV24-1 with TRBJ2-1, with D perhaps matching TRBD1 or TRBD2 (5 bases each). The CDR3 contains 16 residues. Trimming took 0 bases from V and 6 from J, leaving 14 bases between them. Germline values: CDR1 KGHDR, CDR2 SFDVKD.

The chain employs TRBV5-1 and TRBJ2-7; TRBD1 is a possible D gene (6 bases). The CDR3 length is 15 residues. Trimming cost V 2 bases and J 2 bases, with 14 bases left between them. Germline V CDR1 and CDR2: SGHRS, YFSETQ. CDR3 DNA sequence: TGCGCCAGCAGCTTATACCGGACAGCCACCTACGAGCAGTACGTC. Translation: CASSLYRTATYEQYV.

V usage is TRBV19 and J usage is TRBJ2-3; a weak D match, TRBD1 (5 bases). V lost 1 base to trimming and J lost 3 bases, with 11 bases between them. Germline CDR1 and CDR2: LNHDA and SQIVND (reference sequence). The CDR3 has 15 amino acids. CDR3 sequence: CASSIGGAGTDTQYF. CDR3 sequence (DNA): TGTGCCAGTAGTATAGGGGGCGCTGGAACAGATACGCAGTATTTT.

V is TRBV5-1 and J is TRBJ1-6; a possible D gene is TRBD1 (6 bases). Trimming took off 4 bases at V and 6 bases at J, with 14 bases between the two ends. In germline, CDR1 is SGHRS, CDR2 YFSETQ. The CDR3 extends over 15 amino acids. The CDR3, as DNA: TGCGCCAGCAGCAGAACCGGGACAACTAATTCACCCCTCCACTTT. This sequence encodes CASSRTGTTNSPLHF.

CDR3 nucleotides: TGCGCCAGCACTTCTCTTGGGGGGGGCCCCACGAATGAGCAGTTCTTC. It is translated as CASTSLGGGPTNEQFF. The V call is TRBV5-1, the J call TRBJ2-1; a possible D gene is TRBD2 (7 bases). The CDR3 totals 16 residues. Trimming pared 6 bases from V and 7 bases from J, leaving 23 bases between. CDR1 is SGHRS, CDR2 YFSETQ, per germline.

The chain couples TRBV5-6 to TRBJ2-2, with a weak D call TRBD1 (5 bases). In germline, CDR1 is SGHDT, CDR2 YYEEEE. Deletions cut 0 bases from V and 1 base from J, with 7 bases between. The CDR3 runs to 15 residues. The DNA of the CDR3 is TGTGCCAGCAGCTTGGACAGGTTGAACACCGGGGAGCTGTTTTTT. This sequence encodes CASSLDRLNTGELFF.

The CDR3 region is CASSFRVGGNQPQHF. In nucleotides, the CDR3 is TGTGCCAGCAGTTTCAGGGTTGGCGGGAATCAGCCCCAGCATTTT. This rearrangement joins TRBV27 to TRBJ1-5, with D possibly being TRBD1 (5 bases). With 3 bases removed from V and 4 bases from J, the gap between germline ends came to 13 bases. Germline CDR1 MNHEY, CDR2 SMNVEV (reference sequence). The CDR3 is made up of 15 amino acids.

The rearrangement uses TRBV10-3 and TRBJ1-1, with TRBD1 as a possible D gene (5 bases). The germline CDR1 and CDR2 sequences are ENHRY and SYGVKD. The CDR3 extends over 15 amino acids. Trimming took 2 bases from V and 1 from J, leaving 11 bases between them. The CDR3 DNA follows: TGTGCCATCAGTGAGCCCACAGGACCGAACACTGAAGCTTTCTTT. Protein: CAISEPTGPNTEAFF.

The chain combines TRBV28 with TRBJ2-7, with D perhaps matching TRBD1 or TRBD2 (6 bases each). V gave up 7 bases and J gave up 3 bases, with 16 bases separating them. The CDR3 is made up of 14 amino acids. Germline V gives CDR1 MDHEN, CDR2 SYDVKM. The CDR3, as DNA: TGTGCCAGCAAAATGGCCGGGGGCGACTACGAGCAGTACGTC. Its protein is CASKMAGGDYEQYV.

V and J are TRBV6-5 and TRBJ1-5; D is possibly TRBD1 (5 bases). The CDR3 extends over 14 amino acids. CDR1 and CDR2 from the germline V gene are MNHEY and SVGAGI. V gave up 5 bases and J gave up 2 bases, with 10 bases separating them. Here the CDR3 DNA reads TGTGCCAGCAGTAAGGACACTGGCAATCAGCCCCAGCATTTT. Protein product: CASSKDTGNQPQHF.

The V and J genes are TRBV28 and TRBJ1-6; D gene ambiguous. The CDR3 has 14 amino acids. V lost 6 bases and J 5 bases, leaving 11 bases between the germline ends. The germline V gene encodes CDR1 MDHEN and CDR2 SYDVKM. This CDR3 is CASSDLTNNSPLHF. CDR3 coding DNA: TGTGCCAGCAGCGATCTTACCAATAATTCACCCCTCCACTTT.

The V and J genes are TRBV5-5 and TRBJ1-6; no definite D call. The V end lost 6 bases, the J end lost 3 bases, and 10 bases lay between the germline ends. This CDR3 comprises 14 residues. Germline CDR1 is SGHKS and CDR2 is YYEKEE (reference sequence). CDR3 bases: TGTGCCAGCACCGGCACAAACTATAATTCACCCCTCCACTTT. Amino acids: CASTGTNYNSPLHF.

The rearrangement joins TRBV19 to TRBJ1-2; D not certain. Germline-derived CDR1 and CDR2 are LNHDA and SQIVND (reference sequence). The germline V and J ends were trimmed by 7 bases and 3 bases, with 15 bases remaining between them. The CDR3 runs to 14 residues. CDR3 residues: CASTGRGADYGYTF. CDR3 DNA: TGTGCCAGTACGGGGAGAGGCGCTGACTATGGCTACACCTTC.

V and J are TRBV27 and TRBJ2-1, with a weak D call TRBD2 (7 bases). The V end lost 5 bases, the J end lost 0 bases, and 17 bases lay between the germline ends. Germline lookup yields CDR1 MNHEY and CDR2 SMNVEV (reference sequence). The length of the CDR3 is 17 residues. This CDR3 reads CASSLNYREGSYNEQFF. DNA for the CDR3: TGTGCCAGCAGTCTTAACTACAGGGAGGGCTCCTACAATGAGCAGTTCTTC.

The gene calls are TRBV12-3 or TRBV12-4 and TRBJ1-1, with D unclear. Between the trimmed V and J ends, which lost 3 bases and 7 bases, there was a span of 9 bases. The CDR3 is 12 amino acids. The CDR3 is CASSLREFEAFF. CDR3 nucleotides: TGTGCCAGCAGTTTGCGGGAGTTTGAAGCTTTCTTT.

The chain recombines TRBV6-1 with TRBJ2-1, with TRBD2 matching 8 bases. The CDR3 is 15 amino acids. Germline trimming cut 2 bases from V and 7 bases from J; bases unmatched to any gene: 7. Germline assignment: CDR1 MNHNS and CDR2 SASEGT. This CDR3 is CASSEPGRAINEQFF. CDR3 nucleotides: TGTGCCAGCAGTGAACCCGGGAGGGCCATTAATGAGCAGTTCTTC.

About this clone itself: A read error may account for a junction end that differs from germline. The V call is TRBV7-3, the J call TRBJ2-7, with D tentatively TRBD1 (6 bases). Germline V gives CDR1 SGHTA, CDR2 FQGTGA. The CDR3 runs 13 residues. CDR3 in DNA: TGTGCCAGCAGTTTAACAGGGCACTACGAGCAGTACTTC. Its protein product is CASSLTGHYEQYF.

V and J are TRBV18 and TRBJ1-4, with unresolved D. Trimming removed 5 bases at V and 8 bases at J, with 21 bases between. This CDR3 comprises 16 residues. The germline gives CDR1 KGHSH, CDR2 LQKENI. CDR3 protein: CASSGQLLPRGEKLFF. The CDR3 region has the DNA TGTGCCAGCTCAGGGCAGTTACTCCCAAGAGGAGAAAAACTGTTTTTT.

This clone was found once. The V gene is TRBV29-1, the J gene TRBJ2-5, with 9 positions matching TRBD2. This CDR3 spans 15 amino acids. Germline CDR1 SQVTM, CDR2 ANQGSEA. V shed 6 bases and J 4 bases; nucleotides not matched to a gene: 12. This chain's CDR3 is CSVAPNSGRTETQYF. The CDR3 DNA reads TGCAGCGTCGCACCCAATAGCGGGAGAACAGAGACCCAGTACTTC.

This sequence joins TRBV9 and TRBJ1-2; maybe TRBD1 (6 bases). V was pared by 0 bases and J by 0 bases, with 21 bases between. CDR1 SGDLS and CDR2 YYNGEE come from the germline V gene. The CDR3 runs 19 residues. The CDR3 DNA follows: TGTGCCAGCAGCGTAGAGGCACGTATCCAGGGGACTTCTAACTATGGCTACACCTTC. Translated: CASSVEARIQGTSNYGYTF. Together with reference TRBV9 and TRBJ1-2, the CDR3 gives the full variable domain: DSGVTQTPKHLITATGQRVTLRCSPRSGDLSVYWYQQSLDQGLQFLIQYYNGEERAKGNILERFSAQQFPDLHSELNLSSLELGDSALYFCASSVEARIQGTSNYGYTFGSGTRLTVV.

The chain couples TRBV4-2 to TRBJ2-3; D possibly matches TRBD1 or TRBD2 (5 bases each). The V gene lost 0 bases and the J gene lost 1 base, with 14 bases spanning the gap. This CDR3 is built from 17 residues. The germline gives CDR1 LGHNA, CDR2 YNFKEQ. The CDR3 coding sequence is TGTGCCAGCAGCCAAGATTACGGGGCCGGGGGCACAGATACGCAGTATTTT. This codes for CASSQDYGAGGTDTQYF.

CDR3 loop: CASSFGTGETQYF. CDR3 coding DNA: TGTGCCAGCAGCTTTGGGACTGGGGAGACCCAGTACTTC. The genes are TRBV7-3 and TRBJ2-5, with D perhaps TRBD2 (6 bases). CDR1 SGHTA and CDR2 FQGTGA come from the germline V gene. V was pared by 3 bases and J by 5 bases, with 10 bases between. This CDR3 has 13 amino acids.

This chain links TRBV4-1 with TRBJ2-3; D is unclear. The CDR3 contains 14 residues. Trimming left V 0 bases short and J 2 bases short, with 6 bases between. From germline, CDR1 is MGHRA and CDR2 YSYEKL. CDR3 nucleotide sequence: TGCGCCAGCAGCCAAGATCTTATCACAGATACGCAGTATTTT. Translation gives CASSQDLITDTQYF.

The chain links TRBV7-6 to TRBJ2-5; no clear D. CDR3 length: 14 residues. Germline CDR1 reads SGHVS; CDR2 reads FNYEAQ. The germline V and J ends were trimmed by 1 base and 0 bases, with 6 bases remaining between them. The CDR3 coding sequence is TGTGCCAGCAGCTTAGAGGTGTACCAAGAGACCCAGTACTTC. Its translation is CASSLEVYQETQYF. The complete variable domain, with remaining parts taken from reference TRBV7-6 and TRBJ2-5, reads GAGVSQSPRYKVTKRGQDVALRCDPISGHVSLYWYRQALGQGPEFLTYFNYEAQQDKSGLPNDRFSAERPEGSISTLTIQRTEQRDSAMYRCASSLEVYQETQYFGPGTRLLVL.

The CDR3, as DNA: TGTGCCAGCAGTGAATCAGCGGAGGCCGCTGGGACCGGGGAGCTGTTTTTT. Encoded protein: CASSESAEAAGTGELFF. The chain uses TRBV6-4 and TRBJ2-2; perhaps TRBD2 as D (5 bases). Germline loops: CDR1 MRHNA, CDR2 SNTAGT. The CDR3 runs 17 residues. V lost 3 bases and J lost 5, with 19 bases in between.

This clone appeared a single time. This chain connects TRBV27 to TRBJ2-2; 7 nucleotides line up with TRBD1. The CDR3 totals 14 residues. V trimming: 10 bases; J trimming: 3 bases; junction bases outside the gene matches: 8. Germline V gives CDR1 MNHEY, CDR2 SMNVEV (reference sequence). CDR3 sequence: CATTETGYTGELFF. The CDR3 DNA reads as TGTGCCACCACCGAGACAGGGTACACCGGGGAGCTGTTTTTT.

The chain combines TRBV11-2 with TRBJ1-1; no reliable D call. Germline V gene sequence: CDR1 SGHAT, CDR2 FQNNGV. The V gene lost 5 bases and the J gene lost 11 bases, with 15 bases spanning the gap. This CDR3 has 12 residues. The CDR3 bases are TGTGCCAGCAGCCCGGCAGGCCTCGGGGCTTTCTTT. Translating gives CASSPAGLGAFF.

The chain carries TRBV27 and TRBJ2-1, with unresolved D. V dropped 5 bases and J dropped 10 bases, with 15 bases sitting between them. The CDR3 runs to 13 residues. Germline CDR1 MNHEY, CDR2 SMNVEV (reference sequence). The CDR3 is CASSPRIQLEQFF. In nucleotides, the CDR3 is TGTGCCAGCAGTCCGCGTATCCAGCTGGAGCAGTTCTTC.